The clone carrying this T cell receptor beta chain was seen many times. Regions amplified from RNA transcripts were the TCR beta CDR3 regions. HTBI primers were used for first-round RT-PCR of the TCR CDR3. Each CDR3 protein gets one entry after TCRdb re-called the multiplex PCR reads with MiXCR. The repertoire holds 550,000 to 850,000 distinct CDR3 sequences, with roughly a sixth as singletons. This sample is part of a study of T cells in Graves' hyperthyroidism and ophthalmopathy. Sequencing was done on a sample of blood. This clonotype was obtained from a woman aged 50 to 60 with Graves' hyperthyroidism that later progressed to Graves' ophthalmopathy.

The CDR3 here is CASSQDTGLWGYGYTF. Written as DNA, the CDR3 is TGTGCCAGCAGCCAAGATACGGGGTTATGGGGCTATGGCTACACCTTC. The chain joins TRBV3-1 to TRBJ1-2; D remains ambiguous. CDR1 LGHDT and CDR2 YNNKEL come from the germline V gene (reference sequence). V was clipped by 0 bases and J by 4 bases, with 15 bases between them. The CDR3 consists of 16 residues. Filled out from reference TRBV3-1 and TRBJ1-2, the complete variable domain reads DTAVSQTPKYLVTQMGNDKSIKCEQNLGHDTMYWYKQDSKKFLKIMFSYNNKELIINETVPNRFSPKSPDKAHLNLHINSLELGDSAVYFCASSQDTGLWGYGYTFGSGTRLTVV.